The following is a TCR beta chain sequence with its context. Its antigen is not known. Germline V CDR1 and CDR2: MDHEN, SYDVKM. The CDR3 runs 19 residues. V was pared by 3 bases and J by 0 bases, with 9 bases of the junction left unmatched. No infections or other immune events were documented during collection. Profiled with immunoSEQ multiplex PCR; TCRdb holds only in-frame clones, not every one. The top ten hold more than 7% of the sample, which has around 120,000 clones, less than 90% seen once. The sample comes from a study of identifying expanded T cells in peripheral blood. General study points: Over two and four weeks, about 16 and 19 clones changed, versus around 1.1 between replicates. Across healthy donors, higher total template counts meant significantly greater approximately two-week count variance.

V usage is TRBV28 and J usage is TRBJ2-4; 12 bases fit TRBD2. This clonotype was sampled from a person aged 18-69 years in good health. Input material: blood. CDR3 sequence: CASSFPRLAGEVAKNIQYF. In DNA form, the CDR3 reads TGTGCCAGCAGTTTTCCGCGACTAGCGGGGGAGGTAGCCAAAAACATTCAGTACTTC.